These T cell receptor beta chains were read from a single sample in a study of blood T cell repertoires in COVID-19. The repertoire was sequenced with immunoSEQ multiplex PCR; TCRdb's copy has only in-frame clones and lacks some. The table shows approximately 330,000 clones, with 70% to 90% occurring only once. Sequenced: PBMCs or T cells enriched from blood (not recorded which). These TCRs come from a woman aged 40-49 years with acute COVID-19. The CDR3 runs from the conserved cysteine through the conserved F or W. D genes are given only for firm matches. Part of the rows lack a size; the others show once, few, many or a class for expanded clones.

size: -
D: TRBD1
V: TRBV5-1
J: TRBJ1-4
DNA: TGCGCCAGCAGCTTGGGGACAGGGCAGGAAAAACTGTTTTTT
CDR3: CASSLGTGQEKLFF

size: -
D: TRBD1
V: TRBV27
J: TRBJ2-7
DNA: TGTGCCAGCAGTTGGACAGGGTTGGGTGAGCAGTACTTC
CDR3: CASSWTGLGEQYF

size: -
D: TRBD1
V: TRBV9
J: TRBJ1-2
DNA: TGTGCCAGCAGCGTAGAAGGGGGCAAGAACTATGGCTACACCTTC
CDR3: CASSVEGGKNYGYTF

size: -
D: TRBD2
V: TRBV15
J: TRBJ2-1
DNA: TGTGCCACCAGCAGAGCCCTAGCGGTAAGCTCCTACAATGAGCAGTTCTTC
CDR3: CATSRALAVSSYNEQFF

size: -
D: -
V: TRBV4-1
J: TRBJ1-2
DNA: TGCGCCAGCAGCCAAGACGGGGGAGCTAACTATGGCTACACCTTC
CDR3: CASSQDGGANYGYTF

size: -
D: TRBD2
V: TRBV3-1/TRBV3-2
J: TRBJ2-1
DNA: TGTGCCAGCACCCCCGGAGGGACTAGCGGGGGGCAGGGGTTCTTC
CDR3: CASTPGGTSGGQGFF

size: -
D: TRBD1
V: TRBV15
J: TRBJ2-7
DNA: TGTGCCACCAGCAGAGATGAACAGGGGGCGTACGAGCAGTACTTC
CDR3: CATSRDEQGAYEQYF

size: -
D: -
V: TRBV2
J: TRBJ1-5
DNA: TGTGCCAGCAGTGGGACAGTCGCGGTTAGTCAGCCCCAGCATTTT
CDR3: CASSGTVAVSQPQHF

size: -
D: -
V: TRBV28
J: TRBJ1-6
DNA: TGTGCCAGCAGTCTACCGACAGGCCCTAATTCACCCCTCCACTTT
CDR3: CASSLPTGPNSPLHF

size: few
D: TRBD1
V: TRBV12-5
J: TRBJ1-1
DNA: TGTGCTAGTGGTTTGAAGACAGGGGATGCAACCAGAGTGGGGAACACTGAAGCTTTCTTT
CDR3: CASGLKTGDATRVGNTEAFF

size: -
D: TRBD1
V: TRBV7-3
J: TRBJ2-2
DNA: TGTGCCAGCAGCGGGGACAGGGTCTCCGGGGAGCTGTTTTTT
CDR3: CASSGDRVSGELFF

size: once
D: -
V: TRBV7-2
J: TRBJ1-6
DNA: TGTGCCAGCAGCTTCCGAGGGAATAATTCACCCCTCCACTTT
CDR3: CASSFRGNNSPLHF

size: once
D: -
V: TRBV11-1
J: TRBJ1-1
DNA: TGTGCCAGCAGCTTAGTGGGGGGGGTAACTGAAGCTTTCTTT
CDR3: CASSLVGGVTEAFF

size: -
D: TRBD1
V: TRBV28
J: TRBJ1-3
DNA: TGTGCCAGCACCCCCCCCGGGACAGCACCCTCTGGAAACACCATATATTTT
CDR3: CASTPPGTAPSGNTIYF

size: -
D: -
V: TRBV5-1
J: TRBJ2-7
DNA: TGCGCCAGCAGCTTGGTTCCAGGAAGCTACGAGCAGTACTTC
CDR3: CASSLVPGSYEQYF

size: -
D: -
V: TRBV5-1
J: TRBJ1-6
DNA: TGCGCCAGCAGCTTGACCACAGGGACGGGTTCACCCCTCCACTTT
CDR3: CASSLTTGTGSPLHF

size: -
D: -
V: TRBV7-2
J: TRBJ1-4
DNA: TGTGCCAGCAGCTTTCGCCCCCGGGAAAAACTGTTTTTT
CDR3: CASSFRPREKLFF

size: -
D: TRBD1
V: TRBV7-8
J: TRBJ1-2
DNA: TGTGCCAGCAGCTCCGAACCGGGGATAGGGGGCTGGGGTGGCTACACCTTC
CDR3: CASSSEPGIGGWGGYTF

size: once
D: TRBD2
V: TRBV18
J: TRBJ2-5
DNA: TGTGCCAGCTCACCGAGGACTAGCGAGGGGACCCAGTACTTC
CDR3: CASSPRTSEGTQYF

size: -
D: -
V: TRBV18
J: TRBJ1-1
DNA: TGTGCCAGCTCACCATATCGGGGGGGGAACACTGAAGCTTTCTTT
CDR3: CASSPYRGGNTEAFF

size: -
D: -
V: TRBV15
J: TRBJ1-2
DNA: TGTGCCACCAGCAGAGGGAAGGGGGTCCTCGGCTACACCTTC
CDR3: CATSRGKGVLGYTF

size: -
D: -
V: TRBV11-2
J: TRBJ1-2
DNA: TGTGCCAGCAGCTTAGGGACAGCCTATGGCTACACCTTC
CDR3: CASSLGTAYGYTF

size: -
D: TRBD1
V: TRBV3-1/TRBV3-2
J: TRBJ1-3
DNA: TGTGCCAGCAGCCCACAAACAGGGGCTGGAAACACCATATATTTT
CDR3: CASSPQTGAGNTIYF

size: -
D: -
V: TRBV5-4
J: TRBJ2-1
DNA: TGTGCCAGCAGCTTGGAGCCGACTACCTACAATGAGCAGTTCTTC
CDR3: CASSLEPTTYNEQFF

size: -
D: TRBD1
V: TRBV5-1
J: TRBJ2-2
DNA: TGCGCCAGCAGCTTGAGGGACAGGGGGCTAGGCACCGGGGAGCTGTTTTTT
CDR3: CASSLRDRGLGTGELFF

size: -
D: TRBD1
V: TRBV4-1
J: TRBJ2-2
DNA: TGCGCCAGCAGCCAAGATTTAAGCATGGGCAGGGGGCGAACCGGGGAGCTGTTTTTT
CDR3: CASSQDLSMGRGRTGELFF

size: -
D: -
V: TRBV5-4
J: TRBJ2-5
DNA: TGTGCCAGCAGCTTACCCAGTCCCCAAGAGACCCAGTACTTC
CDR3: CASSLPSPQETQYF

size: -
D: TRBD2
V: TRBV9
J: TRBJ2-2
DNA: TGTGCCAGCAGCGTAGGGAGCGGGGGTCTCACCGGGGAGCTGTTTTTT
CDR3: CASSVGSGGLTGELFF

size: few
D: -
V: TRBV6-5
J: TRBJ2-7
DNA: TGTGCCAGCAGTTACTCACTACAGGGTTCCTACGAGCAGTACTTC
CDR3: CASSYSLQGSYEQYF

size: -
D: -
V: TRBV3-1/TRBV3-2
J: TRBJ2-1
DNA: TGTGCCAGCAGCCAAAATGGGTACAGCTCCTACAATGAGCAGTTCTTC
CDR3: CASSQNGYSSYNEQFF

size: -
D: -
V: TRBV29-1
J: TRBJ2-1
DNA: TGCAGCAAACTACCGGGACAAAGCTACAATGAGCAGTTCTTC
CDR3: CSKLPGQSYNEQFF

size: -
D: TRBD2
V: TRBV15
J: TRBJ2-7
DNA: TGTGCCACCGCCGCGGGGGGGCTCTACGAGCAGTACTTC
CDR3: CATAAGGLYEQYF

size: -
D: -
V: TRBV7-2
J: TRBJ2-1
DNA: TGTGCCAGCAGCTCACAGGGTTCCCTTTACTACAATGAGCAGTTCTTC
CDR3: CASSSQGSLYYNEQFF

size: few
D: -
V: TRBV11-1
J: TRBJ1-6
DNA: TGTGCCAGCAGCTCCAGGGTTTTGGATTCACCCCTCCACTTT
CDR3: CASSSRVLDSPLHF

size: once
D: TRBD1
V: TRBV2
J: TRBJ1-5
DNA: TGTGCCAGCAGTATGACAGGGATCAATCAGCCCCAGCATTTT
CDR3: CASSMTGINQPQHF

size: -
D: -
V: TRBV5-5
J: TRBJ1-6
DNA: TGTGCCAGCAGCGCCGTCACGCAGGAGGATTCACCCCTCCACTTT
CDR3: CASSAVTQEDSPLHF